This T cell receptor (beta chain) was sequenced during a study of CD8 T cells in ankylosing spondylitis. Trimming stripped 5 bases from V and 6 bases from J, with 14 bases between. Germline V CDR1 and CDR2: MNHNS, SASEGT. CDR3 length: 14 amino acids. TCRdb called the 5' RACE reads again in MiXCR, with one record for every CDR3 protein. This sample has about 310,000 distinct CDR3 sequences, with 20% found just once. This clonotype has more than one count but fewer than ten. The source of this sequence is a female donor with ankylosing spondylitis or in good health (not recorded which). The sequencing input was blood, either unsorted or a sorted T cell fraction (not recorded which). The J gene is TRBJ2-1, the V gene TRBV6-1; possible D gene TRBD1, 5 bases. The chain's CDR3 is CASSRQGQGNEQFF. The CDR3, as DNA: TGTGCCAGCAGTCGCCAGGGTCAGGGCAATGAGCAGTTCTTC.